This TCR beta chain was retrieved from a study of blood T cell repertoires in COVID-19. Study background: The United States, Italy and Spain supplied acute and convalescent COVID-19 samples.

The CDR3 has 14 residues. Germline V gene lookup returns CDR1 SGHKS and CDR2 YYEKEE (reference sequence). The ends were cut back, 5 bases at V and 2 bases at J, with 13 bases in the middle. Repertoires were generated with immunoSEQ multiplex PCR, while TCRdb's copy carries only in-frame clones and drops some. The data show about 280,000 clones, around 86% seen once. The sequence was obtained from a human donor in a cohort sampled during active COVID-19. Sample: peripheral blood. The rearrangement links TRBV5-5 to TRBJ2-5, with TRBD2 as a possible D gene (5 bases). CDR3 residues: CASSGGPNQETQYF. CDR3 nucleotide sequence: TGTGCCAGCAGTGGAGGTCCTAATCAAGAGACCCAGTACTTC.